A selection of T cell receptor beta chains follows, all from one sample in a study of graft-versus-host responses after intestinal transplantation. Assay: immunoSEQ multiplex PCR; the TCRdb copy retains only in-frame clones and omits some. This table holds some 40,000 clones, over 75% found once. Source: PBMCs, taken 524 days after transplant. These TCRs come from a human patient who received an intestinal transplant, so some T cells may come from the graft donor. Both conserved end residues are part of each CDR3. A D gene is named only where the DNA matches it firmly. Not all rows give a size; the values are once, few, many and, for expanded clones, a class.

V	D	size	J	CDR3	DNA
TRBV28	-	-	TRBJ2-1	CASRSPDSLRNNEQFF	TGTGCCAGCAGATCACCGGACAGTTTAAGGAACAATGAGCAGTTCTTC
TRBV29-1	-	-	TRBJ2-3	CSVVGKADTQYF	TGCAGCGTTGTCGGGAAGGCGGATACGCAGTATTTT
TRBV28	-	-	TRBJ2-1	CASSLPSMNNEQFF	TGTGCCAGCAGTTTACCTAGCATGAACAATGAGCAGTTCTTC
TRBV15	-	-	TRBJ1-1	CATSRDPGFVDTEAFF	TGTGCCACCAGCAGAGACCCAGGGTTCGTGGACACTGAAGCTTTCTTT
TRBV5-1	-	-	TRBJ2-7	CASSPWDTIYEQYF	TGCGCCAGCAGCCCCTGGGACACGATCTACGAGCAGTACTTC
TRBV27	-	-	TRBJ2-7	CASSPGSAYEQYF	TGTGCCAGCAGTCCGGGGTCCGCCTACGAGCAGTACTTC
TRBV7-8	-	-	TRBJ1-2	CASSSRQKFSDNYGYTF	TGTGCCAGCAGCTCCCGACAGAAGTTTTCTGATAACTATGGCTACACCTTC
TRBV29-1	-	-	TRBJ1-1	CSVDRGGPEAFF	TGCAGCGTTGATAGGGGGGGGCCTGAAGCTTTCTTT
TRBV5-6	TRBD2	-	TRBJ2-3	CASSYISGSSAQYF	TGTGCCAGCAGCTATATTAGCGGGAGTTCTGCGCAGTATTTT
TRBV4-3	-	-	TRBJ2-3	CASSQDNRWGEIPDTQYF	TGCGCCAGCAGCCAAGATAACCGCTGGGGGGAAATTCCAGATACGCAGTATTTT
TRBV9	-	-	TRBJ2-7	CASSVAAAGYEQYF	TGTGCCAGCAGCGTAGCGGCCGCCGGGTACGAGCAGTACTTC
TRBV27	-	-	TRBJ2-7	CASSHLAKSYEQYF	TGTGCCAGCAGCCATCTAGCGAAGTCCTACGAGCAGTACTTC
TRBV7-2	-	-	TRBJ2-1	CASRLNRGPYNEQFF	TGTGCCAGCAGACTAAACCGGGGACCCTACAATGAGCAGTTCTTC
TRBV7-6	TRBD2	few	TRBJ2-1	CASSLGLAGGGLDEQFF	TGTGCCAGCAGCTTGGGACTAGCGGGAGGGGGTTTGGATGAGCAGTTCTTC
TRBV7-9	TRBD2	-	TRBJ2-5	CASSLVGAGPLQETQYF	TGTGCCAGCAGCTTAGTCGGAGCGGGACCCTTACAAGAGACCCAGTACTTC
TRBV28	-	-	TRBJ1-2	CASSTGAHFYGYTF	TGTGCCAGCAGCACGGGAGCCCACTTCTATGGCTACACCTTC
TRBV19	-	few	TRBJ1-2	CASSIGGGGYGYTF	TGTGCCAGTAGTATAGGTGGGGGCGGATATGGCTACACCTTC
TRBV6-5	TRBD2	-	TRBJ2-3	CASRVTSGTDTQYF	TGTGCCAGCAGGGTGACTAGCGGGACTGATACGCAGTATTTT
TRBV28	-	once	TRBJ2-7	CASSYGGGTLYEQYF	TGTGCCAGCAGTTACGGTGGCGGGACCCTCTACGAGCAGTACTTC
TRBV30	TRBD2	-	TRBJ2-1	CAWSVLGLENEQFF	TGTGCCTGGAGTGTTCTGGGACTAGAAAATGAGCAGTTCTTC
TRBV6-1	TRBD1	-	TRBJ1-1	CASSEQGVLNTEAFF	TGTGCCAGCAGTGAACAGGGGGTGTTGAACACTGAAGCTTTCTTT
TRBV6-1	-	few	TRBJ2-7	CASSTSYEQYF	TGTGCCAGCAGTACCTCCTACGAGCAGTACTTC
TRBV5-1	-	-	TRBJ1-2	CASSLELGLDYGYTF	TGCGCCAGCAGCTTGGAGTTGGGGCTAGACTATGGCTACACCTTC
TRBV6-5	TRBD1	-	TRBJ2-3	CASSYRRDRGTDTQYF	TGTGCCAGCAGTTACCGCCGGGACAGAGGAACAGATACGCAGTATTTT
TRBV30	TRBD2	-	TRBJ2-1	CAWSAGTSSVNEQFF	TGTGCCTGGAGTGCTGGGACTAGCTCGGTCAATGAGCAGTTCTTC
TRBV28	-	-	TRBJ1-4	CASNKEEKLFF	TGTGCCAGCAATAAGGAGGAAAAACTGTTTTTT
TRBV9	TRBD1	few	TRBJ1-5	CASSVAGTGVQPQHF	TGTGCCAGCAGCGTAGCCGGGACAGGGGTGCAGCCCCAGCATTTT
TRBV9	-	few	TRBJ2-3	CASSLSPASTDTQYF	TGTGCCAGCAGCCTCTCGCCAGCTAGCACAGATACGCAGTATTTT
TRBV13	-	-	TRBJ2-7	CASSVTGSGAYEQYF	TGTGCCAGCAGCGTAACAGGGTCCGGGGCCTACGAGCAGTACTTC
TRBV19	TRBD2	-	TRBJ2-1	CASTVSREGWNEQFF	TGTGCCAGTACCGTCTCGCGGGAGGGTTGGAATGAGCAGTTCTTC
TRBV27	TRBD2	few	TRBJ2-1	CASRREGLSNNEQFF	TGTGCCAGCAGGCGGGAGGGCCTGAGTAACAATGAGCAGTTCTTC
TRBV7-3	TRBD2	-	TRBJ2-1	CASSLGGRAREQFF	TGTGCCAGCAGCTTAGGCGGGAGGGCCCGGGAGCAGTTCTTC
TRBV6-1	-	-	TRBJ2-3	CASSARGNTDTQYF	TGTGCCAGCAGTGCCAGGGGAAACACAGATACGCAGTATTTT